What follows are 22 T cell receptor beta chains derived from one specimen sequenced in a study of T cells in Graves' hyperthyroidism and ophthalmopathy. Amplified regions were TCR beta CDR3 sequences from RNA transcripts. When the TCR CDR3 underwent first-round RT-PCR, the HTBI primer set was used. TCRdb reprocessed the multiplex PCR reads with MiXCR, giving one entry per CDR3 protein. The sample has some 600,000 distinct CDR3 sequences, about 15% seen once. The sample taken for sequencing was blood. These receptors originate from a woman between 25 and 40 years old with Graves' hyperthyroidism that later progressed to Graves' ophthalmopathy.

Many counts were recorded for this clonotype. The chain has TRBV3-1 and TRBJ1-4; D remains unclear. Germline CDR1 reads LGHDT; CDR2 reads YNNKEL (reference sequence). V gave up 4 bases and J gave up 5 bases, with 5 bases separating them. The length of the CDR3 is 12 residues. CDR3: CASSPENEKLFF. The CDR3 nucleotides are TGTGCCAGCAGCCCCGAGAATGAAAAACTGTTTTTT.

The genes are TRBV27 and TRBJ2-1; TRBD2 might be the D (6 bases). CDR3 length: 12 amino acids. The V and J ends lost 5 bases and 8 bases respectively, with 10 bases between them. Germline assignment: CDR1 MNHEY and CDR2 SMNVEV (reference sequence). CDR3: CASSQTGDEQFF. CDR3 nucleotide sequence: TGTGCCAGCAGTCAAACGGGGGATGAGCAGTTCTTC.

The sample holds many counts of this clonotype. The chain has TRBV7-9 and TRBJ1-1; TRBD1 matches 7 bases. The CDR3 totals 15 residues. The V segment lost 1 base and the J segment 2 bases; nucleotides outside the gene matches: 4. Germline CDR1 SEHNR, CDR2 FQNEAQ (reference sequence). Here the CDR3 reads CASSLEGALNTEAFF. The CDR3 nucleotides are TGTGCCAGCAGCTTAGAGGGGGCCCTTAACACTGAAGCTTTCTTT. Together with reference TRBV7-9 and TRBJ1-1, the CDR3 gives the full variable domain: DTGVSQNPRHKITKRGQNVTFRCDPISEHNRLYWYRQTLGQGPEFLTYFQNEAQLEKSRLLSDRFSAERPKGSFSTLEIQRTEQGDSAMYLCASSLEGALNTEAFFGQGTRLTVV.

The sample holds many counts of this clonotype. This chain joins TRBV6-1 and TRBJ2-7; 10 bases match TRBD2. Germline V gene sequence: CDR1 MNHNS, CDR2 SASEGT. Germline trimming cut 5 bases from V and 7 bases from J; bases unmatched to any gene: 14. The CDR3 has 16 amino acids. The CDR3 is CASSWLAGEFLREQYF. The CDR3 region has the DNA TGTGCCAGCAGTTGGCTAGCGGGAGAGTTCCTACGAGAGCAGTACTTC.

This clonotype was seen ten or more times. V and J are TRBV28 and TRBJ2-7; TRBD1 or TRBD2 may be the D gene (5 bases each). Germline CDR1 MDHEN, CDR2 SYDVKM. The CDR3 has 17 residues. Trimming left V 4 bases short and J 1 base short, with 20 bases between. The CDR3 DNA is TGTGCCAGCAGTTCCAGCTTGACGGGGCCACTGTCCTACGAGCAGTACTTC. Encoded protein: CASSSSLTGPLSYEQYF. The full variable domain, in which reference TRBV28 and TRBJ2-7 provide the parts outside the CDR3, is DVKVTQSSRYLVKRTGEKVFLECVQDMDHENMFWYRQDPGLGLRLIYFSYDVKMKEKGDIPEGYSVSREKKERFSLILESASTNQTSMYLCASSSSLTGPLSYEQYFGPGTRLTVT.

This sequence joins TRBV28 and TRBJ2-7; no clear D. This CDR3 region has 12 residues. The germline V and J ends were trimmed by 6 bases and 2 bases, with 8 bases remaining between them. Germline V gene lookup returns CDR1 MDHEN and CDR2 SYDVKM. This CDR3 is CASSRHPYEQYF. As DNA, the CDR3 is TGTGCCAGCAGCCGCCACCCCTACGAGCAGTACTTC.

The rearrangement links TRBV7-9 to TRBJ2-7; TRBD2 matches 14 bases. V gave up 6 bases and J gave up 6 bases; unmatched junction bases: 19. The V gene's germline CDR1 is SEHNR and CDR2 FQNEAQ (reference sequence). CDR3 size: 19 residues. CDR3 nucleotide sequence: TGTGCCAGCAGACCGATCGACAAGACTAGCGGGAGGGATTGGAGCGAGCAGTACTTC. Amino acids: CASRPIDKTSGRDWSEQYF.

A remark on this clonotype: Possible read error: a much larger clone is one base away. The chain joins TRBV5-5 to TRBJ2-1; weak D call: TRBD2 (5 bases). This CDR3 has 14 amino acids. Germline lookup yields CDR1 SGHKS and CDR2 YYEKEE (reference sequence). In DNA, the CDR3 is TGTGCCAGCAGCCCCCGGGAATCCTACAATGAGCAGTCCTTC. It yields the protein CASSPRESYNEQSF.

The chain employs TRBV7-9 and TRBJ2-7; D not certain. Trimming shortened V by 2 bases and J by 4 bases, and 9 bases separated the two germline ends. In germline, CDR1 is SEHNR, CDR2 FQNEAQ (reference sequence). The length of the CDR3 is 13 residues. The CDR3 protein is CASSLSGRYEQYF. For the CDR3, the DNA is TGTGCCAGCAGCTTATCAGGACGGTACGAGCAGTACTTC.

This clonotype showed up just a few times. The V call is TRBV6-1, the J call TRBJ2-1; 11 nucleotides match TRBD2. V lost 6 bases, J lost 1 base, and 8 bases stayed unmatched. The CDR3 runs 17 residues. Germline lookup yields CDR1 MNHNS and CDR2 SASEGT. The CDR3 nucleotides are TGTGCCAGCAGAAAGACTAGCGGGAAGTCTTCCTACAATGAGCAGTTCTTC. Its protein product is CASRKTSGKSSYNEQFF.

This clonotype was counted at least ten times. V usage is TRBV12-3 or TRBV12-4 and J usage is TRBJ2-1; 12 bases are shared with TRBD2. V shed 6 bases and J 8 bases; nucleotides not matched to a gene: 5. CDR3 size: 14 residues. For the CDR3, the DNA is TGTGCCAGCAGGCTAGCGGGAGGGTCCTATGAGCAGTTCTTC. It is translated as CASRLAGGSYEQFF.

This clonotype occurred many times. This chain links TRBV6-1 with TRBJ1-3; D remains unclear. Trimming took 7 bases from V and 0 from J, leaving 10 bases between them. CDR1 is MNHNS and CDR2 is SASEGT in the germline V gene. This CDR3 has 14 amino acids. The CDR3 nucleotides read TGTGCCAGCACCGCGCCCTTCTCTGGAAACACCATATATTTT. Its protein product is CASTAPFSGNTIYF.

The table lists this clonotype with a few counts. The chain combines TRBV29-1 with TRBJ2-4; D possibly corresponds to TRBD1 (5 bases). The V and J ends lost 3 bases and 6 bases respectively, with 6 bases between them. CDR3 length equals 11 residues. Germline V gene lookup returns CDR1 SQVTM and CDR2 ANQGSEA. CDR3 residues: CSVDQGNIQYF. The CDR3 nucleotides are TGCAGCGTTGACCAGGGAAACATTCAGTACTTC.

CDR3 residues: CASSLRGSGELFF. The CDR3 nucleotides are TGTGCCAGCAGCTTACGAGGGTCCGGGGAGCTGTTTTTT. This chain connects TRBV13 to TRBJ2-2; weak D call: TRBD2 (5 bases). The length of the CDR3 is 13 residues. The germline CDR1 and CDR2 sequences are PRHDT and FYEKMQ (reference sequence). The ends were cut back, 2 bases at V and 6 bases at J, with 7 bases in the middle.

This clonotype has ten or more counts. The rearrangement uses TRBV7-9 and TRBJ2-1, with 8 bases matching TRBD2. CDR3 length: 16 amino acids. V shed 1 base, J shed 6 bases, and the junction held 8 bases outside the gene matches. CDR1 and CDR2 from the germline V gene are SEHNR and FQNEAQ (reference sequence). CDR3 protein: CASSLDGGRLGNEQFF. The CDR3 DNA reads TGTGCCAGCAGCTTAGACGGCGGGAGGTTGGGCAATGAGCAGTTCTTC. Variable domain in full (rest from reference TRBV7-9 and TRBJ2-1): DTGVSQNPRHKITKRGQNVTFRCDPISEHNRLYWYRQTLGQGPEFLTYFQNEAQLEKSRLLSDRFSAERPKGSFSTLEIQRTEQGDSAMYLCASSLDGGRLGNEQFFGPGTRLTVL.

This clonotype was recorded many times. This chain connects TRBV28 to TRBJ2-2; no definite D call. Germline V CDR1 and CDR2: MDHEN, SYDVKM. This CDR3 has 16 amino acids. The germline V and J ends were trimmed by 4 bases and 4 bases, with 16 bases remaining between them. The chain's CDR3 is CASSSTHGWSTGELFF. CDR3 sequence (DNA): TGTGCCAGCAGTTCAACCCATGGTTGGAGCACCGGGGAGCTGTTTTTT.

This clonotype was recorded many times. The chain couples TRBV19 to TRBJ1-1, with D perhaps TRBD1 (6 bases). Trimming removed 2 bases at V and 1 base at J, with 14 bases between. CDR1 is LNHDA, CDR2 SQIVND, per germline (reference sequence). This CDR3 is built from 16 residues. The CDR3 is CASSIPPGHSNTEAFF. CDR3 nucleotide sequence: TGTGCCAGTAGTATACCCCCGGGACATTCGAACACTGAAGCTTTCTTT. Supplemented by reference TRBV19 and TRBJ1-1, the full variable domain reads DGGITQSPKYLFRKEGQNVTLSCEQNLNHDAMYWYRQDPGQGLRLIYYSQIVNDFQKGDIAEGYSVSREKKESFPLTVTSAQKNPTAFYLCASSIPPGHSNTEAFFGQGTRLTVV.

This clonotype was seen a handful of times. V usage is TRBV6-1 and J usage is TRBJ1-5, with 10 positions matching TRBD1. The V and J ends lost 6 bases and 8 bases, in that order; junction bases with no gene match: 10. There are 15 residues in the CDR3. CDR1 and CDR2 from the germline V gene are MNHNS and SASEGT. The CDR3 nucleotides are TGTGCCAGCAGCCACACCGGGACAGGGGTCGAGCCCCAGCATTTT. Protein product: CASSHTGTGVEPQHF.

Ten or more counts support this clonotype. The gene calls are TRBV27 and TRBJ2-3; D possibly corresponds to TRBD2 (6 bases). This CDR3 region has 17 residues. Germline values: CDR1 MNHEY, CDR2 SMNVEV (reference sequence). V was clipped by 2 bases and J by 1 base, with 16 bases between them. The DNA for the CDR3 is TGTGCCAGCAGTTTAGGGCTACCGGGACTCCGCACAGATACGCAGTATTTT. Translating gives CASSLGLPGLRTDTQYF.

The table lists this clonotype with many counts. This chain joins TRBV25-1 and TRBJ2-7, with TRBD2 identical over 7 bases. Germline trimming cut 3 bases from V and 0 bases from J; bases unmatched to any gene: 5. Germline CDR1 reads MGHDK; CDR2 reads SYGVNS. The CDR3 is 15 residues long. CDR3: CASSDDSGNSYEQYF. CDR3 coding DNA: TGTGCCAGCAGTGACGACAGCGGGAACTCCTACGAGCAGTACTTC.

The CDR3 sequence: CASSYLGRGDPGELFF. CDR3 in DNA: TGTGCCAGCAGTTATCTTGGTCGTGGGGACCCCGGGGAGCTGTTTTTT. The chain employs TRBV6-5 and TRBJ2-2; the D call may be TRBD1 or TRBD2 (5 bases each). Germline CDR1 is MNHEY and CDR2 is SVGAGI. The CDR3 sequence is 16 residues long. The germline V and J ends were trimmed by 3 bases and 6 bases, with 17 bases remaining between them.

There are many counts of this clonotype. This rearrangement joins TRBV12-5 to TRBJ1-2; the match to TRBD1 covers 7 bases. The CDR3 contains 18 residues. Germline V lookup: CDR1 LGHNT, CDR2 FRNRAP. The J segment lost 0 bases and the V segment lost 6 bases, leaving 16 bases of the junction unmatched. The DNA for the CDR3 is TGTGCTAGTGGCTTCGGACAGGTTCTAAGTCGGGCTAACTATGGCTACACCTTC. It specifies CASGFGQVLSRANYGYTF. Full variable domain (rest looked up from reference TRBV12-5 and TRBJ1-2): DARVTQTPRHKVTEMGQEVTMRCQPILGHNTVFWYRQTMMQGLELLAYFRNRAPLDDSGMPKDRFSAEMPDATLATLKIQPSEPRDSAVYFCASGFGQVLSRANYGYTFGSGTRLTVV.